This is a list of T cell receptor beta chains from one sample in a study of OX40 agonist ivuxolimab in advanced cancers. Clones were sequenced by immunoSEQ multiplex PCR, and TCRdb holds only the in-frame ones, with some missing. The table has about 90,000 clones, 70% to 90% seen once. Sequencing was performed on CD4+ or CD8+ T cells sorted from blood, taken in a trial of the OX40 agonist ivuxolimab. These receptors were collected from an adult with an advanced solid tumor such as melanoma, head and neck, liver or kidney cancer. Both conserved end residues are part of each CDR3. A D gene is named only where the DNA matches it firmly. Size is stated for part of the rows, as once, few or many counts, or as a class when the clone is expanded.

abundance,j_gene,d_gene,v_gene,len,CDR3aa,CDR3nt
NA,TRBJ2-7,TRBD2,TRBV6-5,14,CASSYSGSSYEQYF,TGTGCCAGCAGTTACAGCGGGAGCTCCTACGAGCAGTACTTC
NA,TRBJ1-2,NA,TRBV6-1,11,CASSQGYGYTF,TGTGCCAGCAGTCAGGGCTATGGCTACACCTTC
NA,TRBJ2-5,TRBD2,TRBV4-1,16,CASRPAPGGYQETQYF,TGCGCCAGCCGCCCGGCCCCGGGAGGGTACCAAGAGACCCAGTACTTC
NA,TRBJ2-7,TRBD2,TRBV5-1,16,CASSLGETSGTYEQYF,TGCGCCAGCAGCTTGGGGGAGACTAGCGGGACCTACGAGCAGTACTTC
NA,TRBJ1-2,NA,TRBV28,16,CASSIPRGKAGYGYTF,TGTGCCAGCAGTATTCCCCGTGGAAAAGCCGGCTATGGCTACACCTTC
once,TRBJ1-1,NA,TRBV6-5,14,CASSYSGMNTEAFF,TGTGCCAGCAGTTACTCCGGGATGAACACTGAAGCTTTCTTT
NA,TRBJ1-6,NA,TRBV6-4,14,CASSDSFGNSPLHF,TGTGCCAGCAGTGACTCGTTTGGTAATTCACCCCTCCACTTT
NA,TRBJ2-1,TRBD2,TRBV4-1,15,CASTPAGGSYNEQFF,TGCGCCAGCACTCCAGCGGGGGGCTCCTACAATGAGCAGTTCTTC
NA,TRBJ2-5,TRBD2,TRBV7-8,15,CASSGLAGGRETQYF,TGTGCCAGCAGCGGACTGGCGGGAGGCAGAGAGACCCAGTACTTC
NA,TRBJ1-2,NA,TRBV5-1,13,CASSLGHNYGYTF,TGCGCCAGCAGCTTGGGCCACAACTATGGCTACACCTTC
NA,TRBJ1-5,TRBD1,TRBV28,15,CASRPQTGGNQPQHF,TGTGCCAGCAGACCTCAGACAGGGGGCAATCAGCCCCAGCATTTT
NA,TRBJ2-1,NA,TRBV6-1,13,CASSEAGGDEQFF,TGTGCCAGCAGTGAAGCCGGGGGCGATGAGCAGTTCTTC
NA,TRBJ1-1,NA,TRBV29-1,12,CSVLLGNTEAFF,TGCAGCGTTCTTCTTGGGAACACTGAAGCTTTCTTT
NA,TRBJ2-3,NA,TRBV9,15,CASSVEIGNTDTQYF,TGTGCCAGCAGCGTAGAGATTGGAAACACAGATACGCAGTATTTT
NA,TRBJ1-5,TRBD1,TRBV19,15,CASSIGTGVNQPQHF,TGTGCCAGTAGTATAGGGACAGGGGTGAATCAGCCCCAGCATTTT
NA,TRBJ2-3,NA,TRBV28,18,CASSLVASSGRGTDTQYF,TGTGCCAGCAGTTTGGTCGCCTCGTCGGGACGAGGCACAGATACGCAGTATTTT
NA,TRBJ2-7,NA,TRBV4-1,13,CASSQGGGGQQYF,TGCGCCAGCAGCCAAGGGGGCGGAGGACAGCAGTACTTC
many,TRBJ2-3,NA,TRBV19,14,CASSILARTDTQYF,TGTGCCAGTAGTATATTAGCCCGCACAGATACGCAGTATTTT
NA,TRBJ2-7,NA,TRBV6-6,15,CASRRSGGPRDEQYF,TGTGCCAGCAGGCGTTCAGGGGGGCCCCGGGACGAGCAGTACTTC
NA,TRBJ1-1,NA,TRBV15,17,CATSRVVGRAMNTEAFF,TGTGCCACCAGCAGAGTTGTAGGCAGGGCCATGAACACTGAAGCTTTCTTT
NA,TRBJ2-3,TRBD1,TRBV19,18,CASSPGTGGPFSTDTQYF,TGTGCCAGTAGTCCCGGGACAGGGGGACCTTTTAGCACAGATACGCAGTATTTT
NA,TRBJ2-7,TRBD1,TRBV5-6,13,CASSLEGANEQYF,TGTGCCAGCAGCTTAGAGGGGGCGAACGAGCAGTACTTC
NA,TRBJ1-1,NA,TRBV6-5,13,CASSWGPDQEAFF,TGTGCCAGCAGTTGGGGACCGGACCAGGAAGCTTTCTTT
NA,TRBJ1-1,TRBD1,TRBV4-2,13,CASSGDRGAEAFF,TGTGCCAGCAGCGGGGACAGGGGTGCTGAAGCTTTCTTT
NA,TRBJ2-2,NA,TRBV15,16,CATSRGQQSGVGELFF,TGTGCCACCAGCAGAGGCCAGCAATCAGGGGTCGGGGAGCTGTTTTTT
NA,TRBJ2-7,TRBD2,TRBV30,17,CAWSEGAGGTSSYEQYF,TGTGCCTGGAGTGAGGGAGCGGGAGGAACTAGCTCCTACGAGCAGTACTTC
NA,TRBJ2-3,TRBD2,TRBV7-8,14,CASRLAGGADTQYF,TGTGCCAGCAGACTAGCGGGAGGGGCAGATACGCAGTATTTT
NA,TRBJ1-2,NA,TRBV7-3,15,CASSKGQGAPNGYTF,TGTGCCAGCAGCAAAGGGCAGGGAGCGCCGAATGGCTACACCTTC
NA,TRBJ2-5,TRBD2,TRBV6-1,19,CASSGFARALADNQETQYF,TGTGCCAGCAGTGGGTTCGCCCGTGCCCTAGCGGACAACCAAGAGACCCAGTACTTC
NA,TRBJ2-7,TRBD1,TRBV6-6,15,CASSRGQGASYEQYF,TGTGCCAGCAGCCGGGGACAGGGGGCGTCCTACGAGCAGTACTTC
NA,TRBJ1-2,TRBD1,TRBV25-1,15,CASSDPRTGYWGYTF,TGTGCCAGCAGTGATCCGAGGACAGGGTATTGGGGCTACACCTTC
NA,TRBJ2-1,NA,TRBV18,13,CASSPPDGNEQFF,TGTGCCAGCTCACCACCTGATGGAAATGAGCAGTTCTTC
NA,TRBJ2-7,NA,TRBV30,13,CAWSHGFSYEQYF,TGTGCCTGGTCTCATGGGTTCTCCTACGAGCAGTACTTC
NA,TRBJ2-5,NA,TRBV5-1,14,CASSLVSLEETQYF,TGCGCCAGCAGCTTGGTCTCCCTCGAAGAGACCCAGTACTTC
NA,TRBJ2-7,NA,TRBV19,13,CASRDGELSEQYF,TGTGCCAGTAGGGACGGGGAATTGAGCGAGCAGTACTTC
NA,TRBJ1-2,TRBD1,TRBV27,15,CASYQTGGGGYGYTF,TGTGCCAGCTATCAGACAGGGGGCGGTGGCTATGGCTACACCTTC
NA,TRBJ2-7,NA,TRBV9,13,CASSVGGIYEQYF,TGTGCCAGCAGCGTAGGAGGGATCTACGAGCAGTACTTC
few,TRBJ2-3,TRBD1,TRBV6-4,16,CASSLTGDSRTDTQYF,TGTGCCAGCAGCCTGACAGGGGATTCAAGAACAGATACGCAGTATTTT
NA,TRBJ2-1,NA,TRBV4-1,13,CASSPFAVNEQFF,TGCGCCAGCAGCCCGTTTGCAGTCAATGAGCAGTTCTTC
NA,TRBJ2-5,NA,TRBV19,14,CASSIWGNQETQYF,TGTGCCAGTAGTATATGGGGTAACCAAGAGACCCAGTACTTC
NA,TRBJ1-1,NA,TRBV25-1,14,CASSDHGGAFEAFF,TGTGCCAGCAGTGATCACGGGGGGGCCTTCGAAGCTTTCTTT
NA,TRBJ2-3,NA,TRBV7-8,15,CASSNRGVGADTQYF,TGTGCCAGCAGCAATAGAGGGGTAGGGGCAGATACGCAGTATTTT
NA,TRBJ2-1,TRBD2,TRBV4-2,17,CASSQVRSVAGDREQFF,TGTGCCAGCAGCCAAGTCCGTTCGGTAGCGGGAGATAGGGAGCAGTTCTTC